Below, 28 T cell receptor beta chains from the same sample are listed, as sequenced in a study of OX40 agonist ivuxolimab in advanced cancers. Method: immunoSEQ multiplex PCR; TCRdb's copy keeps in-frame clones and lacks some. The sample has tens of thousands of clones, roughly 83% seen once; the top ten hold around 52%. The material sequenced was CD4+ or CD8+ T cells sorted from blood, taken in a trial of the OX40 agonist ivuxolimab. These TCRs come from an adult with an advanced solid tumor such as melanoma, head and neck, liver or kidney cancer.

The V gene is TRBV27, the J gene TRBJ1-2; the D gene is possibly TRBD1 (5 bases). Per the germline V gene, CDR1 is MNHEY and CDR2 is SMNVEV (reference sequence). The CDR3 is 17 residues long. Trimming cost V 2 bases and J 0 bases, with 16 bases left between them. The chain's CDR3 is CASSLRGSVRANYGYTF. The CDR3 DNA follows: TGTGCCAGCAGTTTAAGGGGCAGCGTCAGAGCTAACTATGGCTACACCTTC.

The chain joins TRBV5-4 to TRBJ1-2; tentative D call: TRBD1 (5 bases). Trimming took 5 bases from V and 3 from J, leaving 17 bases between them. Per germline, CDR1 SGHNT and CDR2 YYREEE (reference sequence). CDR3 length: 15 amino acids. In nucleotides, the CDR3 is TGTGCCAGCAGTTCGGACACCGGGGGGGACTATGGCTACACCTTC. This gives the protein CASSSDTGGDYGYTF.

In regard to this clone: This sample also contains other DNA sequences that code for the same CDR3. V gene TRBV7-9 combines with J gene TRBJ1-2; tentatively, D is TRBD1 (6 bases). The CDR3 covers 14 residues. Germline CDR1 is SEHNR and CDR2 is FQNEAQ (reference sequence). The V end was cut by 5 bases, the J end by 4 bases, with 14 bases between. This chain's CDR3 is CASSPGGALYGYTF. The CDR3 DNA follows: TGTGCCAGCAGCCCCGGGGGGGCCCTCTATGGCTACACCTTC.

The CDR3 protein is CASSLSGQGGNEQYF. The DNA of the CDR3 is TGTGCCAGCAGCTTATCTGGACAGGGGGGGAACGAGCAGTACTTC. The chain combines TRBV7-9 with TRBJ2-7; TRBD1 matches 10 bases. The CDR3 loop spans 15 amino acids. Germline assignment: CDR1 SEHNR and CDR2 FQNEAQ (reference sequence). V shed 2 bases and J 5 bases; nucleotides not matched to a gene: 6.

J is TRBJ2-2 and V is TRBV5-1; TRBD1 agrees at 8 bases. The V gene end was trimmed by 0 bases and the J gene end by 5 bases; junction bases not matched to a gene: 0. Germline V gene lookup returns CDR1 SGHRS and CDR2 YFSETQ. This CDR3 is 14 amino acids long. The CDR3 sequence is CASSLGTGTGELFF. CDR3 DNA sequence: TGCGCCAGCAGCTTGGGGACAGGGACCGGGGAGCTGTTTTTT.

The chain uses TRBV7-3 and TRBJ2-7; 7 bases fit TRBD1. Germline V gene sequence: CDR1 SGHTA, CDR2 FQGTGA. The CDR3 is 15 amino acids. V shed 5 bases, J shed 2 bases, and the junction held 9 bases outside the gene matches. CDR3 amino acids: CASSPRDRPTYEQYF. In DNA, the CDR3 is TGTGCCAGCAGCCCCCGGGACAGACCGACCTACGAGCAGTACTTC.

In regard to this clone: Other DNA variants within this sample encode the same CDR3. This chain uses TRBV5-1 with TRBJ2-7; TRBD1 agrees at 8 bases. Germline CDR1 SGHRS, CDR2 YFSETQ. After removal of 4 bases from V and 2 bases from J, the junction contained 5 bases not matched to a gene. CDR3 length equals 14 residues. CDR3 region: CASSTRQGPYEQYF. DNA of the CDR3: TGCGCCAGCAGCACACGACAGGGGCCCTACGAGCAGTACTTC.

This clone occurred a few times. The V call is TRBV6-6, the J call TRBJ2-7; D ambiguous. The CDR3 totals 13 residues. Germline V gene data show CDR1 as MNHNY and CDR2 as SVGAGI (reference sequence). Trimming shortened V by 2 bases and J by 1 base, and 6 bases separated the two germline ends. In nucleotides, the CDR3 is TGTGCCAGCAGTTACGGGCAATCCTACGAGCAGTACTTC. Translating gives CASSYGQSYEQYF.

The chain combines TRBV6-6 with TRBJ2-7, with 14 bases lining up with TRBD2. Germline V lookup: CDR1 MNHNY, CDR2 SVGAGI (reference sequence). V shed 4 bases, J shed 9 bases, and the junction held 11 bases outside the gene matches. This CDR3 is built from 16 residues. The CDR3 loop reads CASSSPPGLAGVVQYF. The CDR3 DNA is TGTGCCAGCAGTTCCCCCCCGGGACTAGCGGGAGTTGTGCAGTACTTC.

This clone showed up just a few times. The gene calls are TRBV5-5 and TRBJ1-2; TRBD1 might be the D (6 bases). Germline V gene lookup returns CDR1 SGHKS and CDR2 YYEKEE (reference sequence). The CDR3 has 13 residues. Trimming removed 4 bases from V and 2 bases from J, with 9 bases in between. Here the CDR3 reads CASSPQGNYGYTF. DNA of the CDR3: TGTGCCAGCAGCCCTCAGGGGAACTATGGCTACACCTTC.

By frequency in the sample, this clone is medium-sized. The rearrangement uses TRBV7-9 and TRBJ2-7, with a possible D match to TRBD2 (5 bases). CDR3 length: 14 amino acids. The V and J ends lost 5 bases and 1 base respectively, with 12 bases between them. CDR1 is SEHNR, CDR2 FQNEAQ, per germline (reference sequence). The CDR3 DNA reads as TGTGCCAGCAGCGGGCGACGGGGATCCTACGAGCAGTACTTC. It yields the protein CASSGRRGSYEQYF.

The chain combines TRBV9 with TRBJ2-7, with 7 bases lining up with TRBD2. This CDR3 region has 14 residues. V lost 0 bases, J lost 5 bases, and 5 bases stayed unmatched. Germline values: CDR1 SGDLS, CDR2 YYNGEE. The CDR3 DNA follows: TGTGCCAGCAGCGTAGCGGGAGGACGGGACGAGCAGTACTTC. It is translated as CASSVAGGRDEQYF.

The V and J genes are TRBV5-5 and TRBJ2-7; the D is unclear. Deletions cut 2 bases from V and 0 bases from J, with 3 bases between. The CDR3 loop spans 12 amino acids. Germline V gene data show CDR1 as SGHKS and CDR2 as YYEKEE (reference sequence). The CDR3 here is CASSFSSYEQYF. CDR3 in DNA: TGTGCCAGCAGCTTTAGCTCCTACGAGCAGTACTTC.

The CDR3 protein is CASSPRTRDEQFF. The CDR3 DNA is TGTGCCAGCAGCCCGAGGACTAGGGATGAGCAGTTCTTC. This chain connects TRBV7-9 to TRBJ2-1; 7 bases fit TRBD2. Trimming at V came to 5 bases and at J to 8 bases, leaving 6 bases not matched to a gene. Looked up from germline, CDR1 is SEHNR and CDR2 is FQNEAQ (reference sequence). The CDR3 extends over 13 amino acids. The full variable domain, its missing parts supplied by reference TRBV7-9 and TRBJ2-1, is DTGVSQNPRHKITKRGQNVTFRCDPISEHNRLYWYRQTLGQGPEFLTYFQNEAQLEKSRLLSDRFSAERPKGSFSTLEIQRTEQGDSAMYLCASSPRTRDEQFFGPGTRLTVL.

CDR3 sequence reads: CASSLGSFGNQPQHF. The DNA of the CDR3 is TGTGCCAGCAGCTTGGGCAGTTTCGGCAATCAGCCCCAGCATTTT. The rearrangement links TRBV5-6 to TRBJ1-5; no definite D call. The CDR3 has 15 residues. The ends were cut back, 0 bases at V and 2 bases at J, with 9 bases in the middle. CDR1 is SGHDT, CDR2 YYEEEE, per germline. Full variable domain (remainder filled in from reference TRBV5-6 and TRBJ1-5): DAGVTQSPTHLIKTRGQQVTLRCSPKSGHDTVSWYQQALGQGPQFIFQYYEEEERQRGNFPDRFSGHQFPNYSSELNVNALLLGDSALYLCASSLGSFGNQPQHFGDGTRLSIL.

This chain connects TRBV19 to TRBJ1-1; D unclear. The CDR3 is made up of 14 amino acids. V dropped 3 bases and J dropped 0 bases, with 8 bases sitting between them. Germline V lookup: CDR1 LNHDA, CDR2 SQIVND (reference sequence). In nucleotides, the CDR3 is TGTGCCAGTAGTATTAAAGCGATGAACACTGAAGCTTTCTTT. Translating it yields CASSIKAMNTEAFF.

CDR3 DNA sequence: TGCGCCAGCAGCCTAGCGCGGTCCTACGAGCAGTACTTC. Protein sequence: CASSLARSYEQYF. The chain couples TRBV5-1 to TRBJ2-7, with D perhaps TRBD2 (6 bases). Trimming shortened V by 4 bases and J by 1 base, and 9 bases separated the two germline ends. CDR3 length equals 13 residues. Germline CDR1 is SGHRS and CDR2 is YFSETQ.

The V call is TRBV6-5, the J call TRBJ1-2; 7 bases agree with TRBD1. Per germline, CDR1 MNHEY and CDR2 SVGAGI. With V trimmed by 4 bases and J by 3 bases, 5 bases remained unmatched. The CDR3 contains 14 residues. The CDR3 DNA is TGTGCCAGCAGTTTAGGGGGCGCCGACTATGGCTACACCTTC. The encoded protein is CASSLGGADYGYTF.

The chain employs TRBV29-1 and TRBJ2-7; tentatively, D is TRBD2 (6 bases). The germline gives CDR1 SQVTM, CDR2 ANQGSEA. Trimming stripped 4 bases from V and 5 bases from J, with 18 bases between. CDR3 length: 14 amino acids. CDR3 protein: CSVVAGSHYDEQYF. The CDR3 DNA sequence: TGCAGCGTTGTGGCGGGGAGTCATTATGACGAGCAGTACTTC.

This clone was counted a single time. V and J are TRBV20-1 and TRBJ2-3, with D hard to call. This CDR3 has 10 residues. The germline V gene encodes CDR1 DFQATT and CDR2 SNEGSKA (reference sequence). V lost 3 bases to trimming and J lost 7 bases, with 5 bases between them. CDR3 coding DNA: TGCAGTGCTAGTATCCATACGCAGTATTTT. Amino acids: CSASIHTQYF.

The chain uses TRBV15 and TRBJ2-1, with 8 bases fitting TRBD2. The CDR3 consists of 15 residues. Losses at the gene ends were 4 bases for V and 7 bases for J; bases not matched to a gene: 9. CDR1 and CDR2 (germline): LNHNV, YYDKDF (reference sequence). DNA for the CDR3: TGTGCCACCAGCATCATCCGGGAGGGCTGGAATGAGCAGTTCTTC. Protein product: CATSIIREGWNEQFF.

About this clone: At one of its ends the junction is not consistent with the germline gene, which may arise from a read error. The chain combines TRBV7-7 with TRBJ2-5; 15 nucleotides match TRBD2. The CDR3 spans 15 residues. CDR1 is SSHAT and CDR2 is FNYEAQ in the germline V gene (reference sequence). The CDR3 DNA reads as TGTGCTAGCAGCCGGACTAGCGGGGGGGAAGAGACCCAGTACTTC. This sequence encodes CASSRTSGGEETQYF.

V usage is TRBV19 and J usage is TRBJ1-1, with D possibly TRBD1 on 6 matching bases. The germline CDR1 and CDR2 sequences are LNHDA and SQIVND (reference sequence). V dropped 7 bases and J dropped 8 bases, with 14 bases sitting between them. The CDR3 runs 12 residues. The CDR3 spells CASNGQPPEAFF. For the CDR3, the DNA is TGTGCCAGTAACGGACAGCCGCCAGAAGCTTTCTTT.

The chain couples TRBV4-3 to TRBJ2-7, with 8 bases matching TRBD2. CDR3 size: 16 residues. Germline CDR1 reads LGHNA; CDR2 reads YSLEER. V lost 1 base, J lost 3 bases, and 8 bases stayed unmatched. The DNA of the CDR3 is TGCGCCAGCAGCCAAGGTCGGACTAGCTCGGGCTACGAGCAGTACTTC. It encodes CASSQGRTSSGYEQYF.

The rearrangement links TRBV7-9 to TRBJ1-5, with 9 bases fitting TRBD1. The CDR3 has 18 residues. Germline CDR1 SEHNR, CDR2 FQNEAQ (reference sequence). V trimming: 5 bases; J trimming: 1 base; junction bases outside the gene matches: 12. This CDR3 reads CASSVTSGTGRSNQPQHF. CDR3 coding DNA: TGTGCCAGCAGCGTAACTTCGGGGACAGGGCGAAGCAATCAGCCCCAGCATTTT.

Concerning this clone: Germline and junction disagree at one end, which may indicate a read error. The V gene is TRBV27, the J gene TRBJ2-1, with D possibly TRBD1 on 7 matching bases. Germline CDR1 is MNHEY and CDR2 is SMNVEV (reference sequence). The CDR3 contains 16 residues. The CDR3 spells CASSLWAGGLNNERFF. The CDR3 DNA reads TGTGCCAGCAGTTTATGGGCAGGGGGGTTGAACAATGAGCGGTTCTTC.

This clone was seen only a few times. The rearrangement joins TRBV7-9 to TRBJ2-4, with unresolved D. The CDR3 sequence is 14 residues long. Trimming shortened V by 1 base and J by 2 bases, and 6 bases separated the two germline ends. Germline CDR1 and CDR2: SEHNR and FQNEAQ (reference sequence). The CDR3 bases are TGTGCCAGCAGCTTAGTAACCACCAAAAACATTCAGTACTTC. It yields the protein CASSLVTTKNIQYF.

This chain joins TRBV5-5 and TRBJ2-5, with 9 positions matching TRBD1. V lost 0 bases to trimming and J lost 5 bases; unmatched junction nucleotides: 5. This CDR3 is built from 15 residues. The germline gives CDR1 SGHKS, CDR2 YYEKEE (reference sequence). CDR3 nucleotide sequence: TGTGCCAGCAGCTTGGCCCGACAGGGGGGCGAGACCCAGTACTTC. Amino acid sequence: CASSLARQGGETQYF.